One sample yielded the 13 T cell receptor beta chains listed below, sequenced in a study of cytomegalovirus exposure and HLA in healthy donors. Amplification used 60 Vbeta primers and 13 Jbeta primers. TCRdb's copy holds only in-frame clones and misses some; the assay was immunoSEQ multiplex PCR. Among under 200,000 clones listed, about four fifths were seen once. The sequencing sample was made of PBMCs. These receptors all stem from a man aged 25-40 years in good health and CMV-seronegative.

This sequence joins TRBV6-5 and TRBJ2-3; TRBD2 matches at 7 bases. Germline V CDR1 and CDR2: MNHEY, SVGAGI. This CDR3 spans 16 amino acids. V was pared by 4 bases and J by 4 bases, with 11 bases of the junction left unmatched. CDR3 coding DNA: TGTGCCAGCAGTTTCCGCGGGAGAACGTCGTCAGATACGCAGTATTTT. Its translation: CASSFRGRTSSDTQYF.

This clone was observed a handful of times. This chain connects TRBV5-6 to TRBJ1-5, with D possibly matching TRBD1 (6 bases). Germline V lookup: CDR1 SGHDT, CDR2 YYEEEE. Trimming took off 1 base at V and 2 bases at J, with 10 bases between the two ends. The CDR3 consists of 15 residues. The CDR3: CASSLTGSGNQPQHF. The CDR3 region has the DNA TGTGCCAGCAGCTTGACAGGGAGTGGCAATCAGCCCCAGCATTTT.

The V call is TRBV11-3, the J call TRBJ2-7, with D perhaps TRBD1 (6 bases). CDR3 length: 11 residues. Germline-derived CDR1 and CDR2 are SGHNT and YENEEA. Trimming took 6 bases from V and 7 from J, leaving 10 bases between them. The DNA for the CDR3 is TGTGCCAGCAGTAAGGGGGTAGAGCAGTACTTC. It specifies CASSKGVEQYF.

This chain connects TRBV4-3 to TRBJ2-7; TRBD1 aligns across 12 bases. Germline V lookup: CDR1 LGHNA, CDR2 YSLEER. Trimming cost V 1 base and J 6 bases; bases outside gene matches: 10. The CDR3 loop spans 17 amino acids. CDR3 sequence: CASSQVLPGQGACEQYF. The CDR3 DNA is TGCGCCAGCAGCCAAGTGCTCCCGGGACAGGGGGCCTGCGAGCAGTACTTC.

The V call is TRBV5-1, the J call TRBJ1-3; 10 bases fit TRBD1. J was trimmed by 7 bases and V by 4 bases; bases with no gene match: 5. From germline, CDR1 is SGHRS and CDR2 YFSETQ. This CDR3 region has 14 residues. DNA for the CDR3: TGCGCCAGCAGCCTGGGACAGGGGACGAACACCATATATTTT. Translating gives CASSLGQGTNTIYF.

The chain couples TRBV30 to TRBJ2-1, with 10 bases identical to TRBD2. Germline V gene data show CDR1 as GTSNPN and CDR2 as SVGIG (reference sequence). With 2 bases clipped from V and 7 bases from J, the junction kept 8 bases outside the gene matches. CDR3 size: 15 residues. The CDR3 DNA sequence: TGTGCCTGGAGTCGGGGACTAGCGAGTGGAAATGAGCAGTTCTTC. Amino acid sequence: CAWSRGLASGNEQFF.

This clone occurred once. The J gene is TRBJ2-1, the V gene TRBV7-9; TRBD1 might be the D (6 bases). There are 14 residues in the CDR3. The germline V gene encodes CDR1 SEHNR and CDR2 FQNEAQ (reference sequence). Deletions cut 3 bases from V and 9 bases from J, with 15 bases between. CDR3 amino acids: CASSLKQGSSEQFF. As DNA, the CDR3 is TGTGCCAGCAGCTTGAAGCAGGGGAGTAGTGAGCAGTTCTTC.

The CDR3: CASSQGERTEAFF. The CDR3 bases are TGTGCCAGCAGCCAGGGTGAGAGAACTGAAGCTTTCTTT. The chain is built from TRBV2 and TRBJ1-1, with a tentative D call TRBD1 (5 bases). This CDR3 is 13 amino acids long. V was clipped by 6 bases and J by 5 bases, with 13 bases between them. The germline V gene has CDR1 SNHLY and CDR2 FYNNEI.

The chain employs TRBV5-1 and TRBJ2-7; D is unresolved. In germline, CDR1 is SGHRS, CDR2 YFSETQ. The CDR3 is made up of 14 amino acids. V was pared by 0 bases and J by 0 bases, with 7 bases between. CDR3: CASSLEATSYEQYF. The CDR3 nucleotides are TGCGCCAGCAGCTTGGAAGCTACCTCCTACGAGCAGTACTTC.

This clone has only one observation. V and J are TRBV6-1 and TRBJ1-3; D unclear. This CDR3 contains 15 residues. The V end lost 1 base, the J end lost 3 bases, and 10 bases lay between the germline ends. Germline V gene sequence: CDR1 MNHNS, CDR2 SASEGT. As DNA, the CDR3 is TGTGCCAGCAGTGAAGGGTCGGCGGGTGGAAACACCATATATTTT. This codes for CASSEGSAGGNTIYF.

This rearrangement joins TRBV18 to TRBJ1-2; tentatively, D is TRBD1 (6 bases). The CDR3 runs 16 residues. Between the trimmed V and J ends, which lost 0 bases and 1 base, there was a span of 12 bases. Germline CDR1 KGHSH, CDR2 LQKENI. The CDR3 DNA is TGTGCCAGCTCACCACCCGAACAGGGCCATAACTATGGCTACACCTTC. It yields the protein CASSPPEQGHNYGYTF.

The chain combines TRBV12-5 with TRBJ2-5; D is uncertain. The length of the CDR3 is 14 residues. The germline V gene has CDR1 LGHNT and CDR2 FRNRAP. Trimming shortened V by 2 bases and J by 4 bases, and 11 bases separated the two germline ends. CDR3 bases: TGTGCTAGTGGTTTGTCCAAACCGGGAGAGACCCAGTACTTC. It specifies CASGLSKPGETQYF.

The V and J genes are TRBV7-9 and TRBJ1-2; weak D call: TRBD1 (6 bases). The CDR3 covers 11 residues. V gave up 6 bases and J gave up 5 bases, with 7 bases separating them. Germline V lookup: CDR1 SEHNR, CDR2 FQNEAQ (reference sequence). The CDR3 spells CASRQGYGYTF. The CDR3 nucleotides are TGTGCCAGCAGACAGGGTTATGGCTACACCTTC.